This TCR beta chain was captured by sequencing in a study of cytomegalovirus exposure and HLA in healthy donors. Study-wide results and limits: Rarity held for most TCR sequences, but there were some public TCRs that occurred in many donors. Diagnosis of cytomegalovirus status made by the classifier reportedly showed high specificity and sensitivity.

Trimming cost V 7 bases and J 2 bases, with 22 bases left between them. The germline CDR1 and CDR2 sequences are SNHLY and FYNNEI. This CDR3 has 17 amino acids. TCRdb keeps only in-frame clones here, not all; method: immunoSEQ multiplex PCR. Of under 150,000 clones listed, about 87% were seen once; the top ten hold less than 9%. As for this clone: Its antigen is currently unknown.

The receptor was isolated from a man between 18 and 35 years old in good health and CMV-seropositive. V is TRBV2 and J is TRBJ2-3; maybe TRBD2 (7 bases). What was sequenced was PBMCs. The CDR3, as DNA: TGTGCCAGCACCGTAATGATGGGGGGGGCATCCACAGATACGCAGTATTTT. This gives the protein CASTVMMGGASTDTQYF.